This TCR beta chain emerged from a study of CD8 T cells in ankylosing spondylitis. CDR3 length: 16 residues. The trim removed 5 bases at V and 5 bases at J, leaving 14 bases unmatched. Per germline, CDR1 SGHTA and CDR2 FQGNSA. This clonotype was counted a few times. Its antigen is still unknown. Study-level findings and limits: Earlier literature documents some of the motif variants in reactive arthritis synovial fluid and blood. About 8 highly homologous variants made up a TCR beta motif that seemed to typify ankylosing spondylitis blood.

MiXCR, run by TCRdb on the 5' RACE reads, gives a single entry per CDR3 protein. The sample contains 750,000 to 850,000 distinct CDR3 sequences, 12% of which appear only once. The sequenced sample consisted of blood, either unsorted or a sorted T cell fraction (not recorded which). This chain uses TRBV7-2 with TRBJ1-2; TRBD1 matches at 7 bases. The source is a male donor with ankylosing spondylitis. The CDR3 DNA follows: TGTGCCAGCAGCGCGATGCAGGGGGGGGATATATATGGCTACACCTTC. Its protein product is CASSAMQGGDIYGYTF. Full variable domain (outside the CDR3, taken from reference TRBV7-2 and TRBJ1-2): GAGVSQSPSNKVTEKGKDVELRCDPISGHTALYWYRQSLGQGLEFLIYFQGNSAPDKSGLPSDRFSAERTGGSVSTLTIQRTQQEDSAVYLCASSAMQGGDIYGYTFGSGTRLTVV.